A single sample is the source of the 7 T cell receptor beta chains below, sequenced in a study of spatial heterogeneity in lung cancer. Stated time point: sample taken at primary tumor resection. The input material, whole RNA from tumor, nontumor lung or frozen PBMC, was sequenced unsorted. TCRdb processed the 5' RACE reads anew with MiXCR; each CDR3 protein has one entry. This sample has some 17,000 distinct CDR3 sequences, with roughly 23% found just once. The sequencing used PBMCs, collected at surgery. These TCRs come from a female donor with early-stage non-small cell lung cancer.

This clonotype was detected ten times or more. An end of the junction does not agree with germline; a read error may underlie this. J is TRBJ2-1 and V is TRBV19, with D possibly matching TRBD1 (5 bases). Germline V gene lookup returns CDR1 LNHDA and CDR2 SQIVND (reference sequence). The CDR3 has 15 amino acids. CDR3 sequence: CASSIDSTAIREQFF. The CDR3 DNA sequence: TGTGCCAGTAGCATAGACAGTACGGCTATACGGGAGCAGTTCTTC.

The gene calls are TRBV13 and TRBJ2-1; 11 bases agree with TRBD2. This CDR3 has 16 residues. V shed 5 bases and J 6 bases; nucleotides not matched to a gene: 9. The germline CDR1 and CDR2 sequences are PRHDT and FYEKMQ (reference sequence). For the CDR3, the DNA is TGTGCCAGCAGCCCGTACGATCTAGCGGGGGGCAATGAGCAGTTCTTC. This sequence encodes CASSPYDLAGGNEQFF.

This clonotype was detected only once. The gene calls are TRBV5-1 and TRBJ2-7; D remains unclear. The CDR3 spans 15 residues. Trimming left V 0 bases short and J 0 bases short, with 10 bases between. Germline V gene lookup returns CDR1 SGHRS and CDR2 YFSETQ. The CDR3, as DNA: TGCGCCAGCAGCTTGGGGGCTTCGAGCTCCTACGAGCAGTACTTC. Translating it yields CASSLGASSSYEQYF.

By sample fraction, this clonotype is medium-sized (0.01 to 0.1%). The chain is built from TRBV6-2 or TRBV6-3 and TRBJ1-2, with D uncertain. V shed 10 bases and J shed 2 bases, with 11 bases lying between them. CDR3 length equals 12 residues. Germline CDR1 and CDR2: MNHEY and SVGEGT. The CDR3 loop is CAISTGNYGYTF. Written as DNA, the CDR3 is TGTGCCATTTCGACCGGGAACTATGGCTACACCTTC.

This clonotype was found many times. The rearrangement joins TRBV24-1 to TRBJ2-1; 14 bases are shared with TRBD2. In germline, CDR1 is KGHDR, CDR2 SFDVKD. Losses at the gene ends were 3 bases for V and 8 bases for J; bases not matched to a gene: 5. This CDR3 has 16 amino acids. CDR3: CATSDRLAGGLDEQFF. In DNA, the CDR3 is TGTGCCACCAGTGATAGACTAGCGGGAGGGTTAGATGAGCAGTTCTTC.

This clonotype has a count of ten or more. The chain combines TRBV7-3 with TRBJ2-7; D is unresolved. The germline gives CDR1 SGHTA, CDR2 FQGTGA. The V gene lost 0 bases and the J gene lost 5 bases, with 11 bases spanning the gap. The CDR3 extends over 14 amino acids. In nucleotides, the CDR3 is TGTGCCAGCAGCTTAACTGGTGTGGACCACGAGCAGTACTTC. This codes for CASSLTGVDHEQYF.

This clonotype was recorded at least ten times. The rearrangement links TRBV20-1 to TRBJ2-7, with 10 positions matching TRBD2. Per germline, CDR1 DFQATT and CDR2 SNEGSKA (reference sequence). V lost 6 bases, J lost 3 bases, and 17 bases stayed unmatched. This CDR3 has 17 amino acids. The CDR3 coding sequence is TGCAGTGCCCCCACTCCTTCCGGGACTAGCGATTACTACGAGCAGTACTTC. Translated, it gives CSAPTPSGTSDYYEQYF.